This T cell receptor beta chain was profiled in a study of control samples from healthy donors and cancer patients. The table came from immunoSEQ multiplex PCR; TCRdb's copy has only in-frame clones and leaves some out. The table records about 44,000 clones, over 65% of them present only once. This CDR3 spans 16 amino acids. Germline CDR1 reads ENHRY; CDR2 reads SYGVKD. J gave up 8 bases and V 10 bases, and 19 bases lay outside the gene matches. The receptor was derived from a male donor with melanoma. The sample taken for sequencing was formalin-fixed, paraffin-embedded tissue. This chain connects TRBV10-3 to TRBJ2-1; 8 nucleotides match TRBD1. The CDR3 coding sequence is TGTGCCACCCGGGACAGGTACGCTCAGGCGGCTTATGAGCAGTTCTTC. Its protein is CATRDRYAQAAYEQFF.